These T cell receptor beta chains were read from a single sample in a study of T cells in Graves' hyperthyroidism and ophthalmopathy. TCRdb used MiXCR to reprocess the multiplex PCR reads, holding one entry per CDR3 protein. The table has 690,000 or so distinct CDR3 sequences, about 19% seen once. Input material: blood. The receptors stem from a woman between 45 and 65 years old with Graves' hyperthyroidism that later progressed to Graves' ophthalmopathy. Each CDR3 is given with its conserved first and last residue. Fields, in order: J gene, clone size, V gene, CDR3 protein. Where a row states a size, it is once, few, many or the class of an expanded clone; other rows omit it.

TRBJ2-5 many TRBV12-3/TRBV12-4 CASSTLLRIQTQYF
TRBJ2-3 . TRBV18 CASSKPRGSTDTQYF
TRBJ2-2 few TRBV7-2 CASSSGWGTIGELFF
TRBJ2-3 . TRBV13 CASRKSDRGFIAQYF
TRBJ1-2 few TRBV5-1 CASSPDSQNYGYTF
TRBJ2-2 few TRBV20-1 CSAPYWGGNTGELFF
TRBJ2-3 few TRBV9 CASSPQGIEDTQYF
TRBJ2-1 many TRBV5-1 CASSLALGGHEQFF
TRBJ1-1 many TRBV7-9 CASSLVPGQGSNTEAFF
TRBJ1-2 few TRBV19 CASSFRTESPFGYTF
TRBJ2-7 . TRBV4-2 CASSQGVQLYEQYF
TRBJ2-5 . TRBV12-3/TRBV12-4 CASSFGARGKTQYF
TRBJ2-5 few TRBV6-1 CASSFSHPGTGQETQYF
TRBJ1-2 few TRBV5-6 CASSFQTGTYGYTF
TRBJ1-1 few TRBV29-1 CSAKPQGMNTEAFF
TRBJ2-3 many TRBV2 CASSVPRGSTDTQYF
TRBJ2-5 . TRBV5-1 CASSWGPGQETQYF